This T cell receptor (beta chain) was profiled in a study of radiation and T cells in renal cell carcinoma. Method: immunoSEQ multiplex PCR; TCRdb's copy keeps in-frame clones and lacks some. The sample has 100,000 to 150,000 clones, around 90% seen once; the top ten hold 5% to 6%. Sample time point: blood 2 weeks post-SBRT. Treatment specified: 15 Gy SBRT to primary tumor, nephrectomy 4 weeks later. After SBRT, blood was collected at 2 and 4 weeks, plus baseline. As regards this clone: No antigen is known for it.

CDR1 LNHDA and CDR2 SQIVND come from the germline V gene (reference sequence). Trimming took off 0 bases at V and 5 bases at J, with 5 bases between the two ends. The CDR3 runs 13 residues. Study observations and caveats: In blood, top tumor clones expanded by 2 weeks, shrinking by 4.

Specimen: blood, collected from a patient whose treatment included radiotherapy and nephrectomy. The TCR comes from a woman aged 70-85 years with renal cell carcinoma. The genes are TRBV19 and TRBJ1-5; no reliable D call. This chain's CDR3 is CASSIDSYQPQHF. The CDR3 DNA sequence: TGTGCCAGTAGTATAGATTCCTATCAGCCCCAGCATTTT.